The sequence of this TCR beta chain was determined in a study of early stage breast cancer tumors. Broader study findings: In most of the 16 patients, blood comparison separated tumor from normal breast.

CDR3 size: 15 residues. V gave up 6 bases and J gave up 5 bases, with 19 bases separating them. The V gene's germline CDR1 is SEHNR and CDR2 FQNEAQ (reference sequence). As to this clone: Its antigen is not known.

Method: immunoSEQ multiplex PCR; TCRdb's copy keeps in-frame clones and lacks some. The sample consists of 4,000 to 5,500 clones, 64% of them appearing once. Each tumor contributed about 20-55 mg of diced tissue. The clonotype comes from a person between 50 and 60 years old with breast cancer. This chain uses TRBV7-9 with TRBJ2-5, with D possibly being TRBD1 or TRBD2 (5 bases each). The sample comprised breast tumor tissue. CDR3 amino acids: CASRGRWGYGETQYF. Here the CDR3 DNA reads TGTGCCAGCAGGGGACGTTGGGGGTATGGGGAGACCCAGTACTTC.